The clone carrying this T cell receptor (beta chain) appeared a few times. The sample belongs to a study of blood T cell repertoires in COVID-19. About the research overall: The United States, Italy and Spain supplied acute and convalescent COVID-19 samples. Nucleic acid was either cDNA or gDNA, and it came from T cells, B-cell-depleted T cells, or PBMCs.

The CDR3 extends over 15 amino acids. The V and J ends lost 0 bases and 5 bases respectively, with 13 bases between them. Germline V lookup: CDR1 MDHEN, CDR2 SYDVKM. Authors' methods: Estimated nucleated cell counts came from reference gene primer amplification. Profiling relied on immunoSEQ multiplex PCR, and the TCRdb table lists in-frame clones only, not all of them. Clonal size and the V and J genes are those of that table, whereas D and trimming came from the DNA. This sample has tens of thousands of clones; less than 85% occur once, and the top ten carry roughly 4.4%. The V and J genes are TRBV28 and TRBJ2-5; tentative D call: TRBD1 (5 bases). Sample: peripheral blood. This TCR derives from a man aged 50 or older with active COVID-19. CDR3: CASSLWSGNVETQYF. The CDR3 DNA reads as TGTGCCAGCAGTTTATGGTCAGGGAATGTGGAGACCCAGTACTTC.